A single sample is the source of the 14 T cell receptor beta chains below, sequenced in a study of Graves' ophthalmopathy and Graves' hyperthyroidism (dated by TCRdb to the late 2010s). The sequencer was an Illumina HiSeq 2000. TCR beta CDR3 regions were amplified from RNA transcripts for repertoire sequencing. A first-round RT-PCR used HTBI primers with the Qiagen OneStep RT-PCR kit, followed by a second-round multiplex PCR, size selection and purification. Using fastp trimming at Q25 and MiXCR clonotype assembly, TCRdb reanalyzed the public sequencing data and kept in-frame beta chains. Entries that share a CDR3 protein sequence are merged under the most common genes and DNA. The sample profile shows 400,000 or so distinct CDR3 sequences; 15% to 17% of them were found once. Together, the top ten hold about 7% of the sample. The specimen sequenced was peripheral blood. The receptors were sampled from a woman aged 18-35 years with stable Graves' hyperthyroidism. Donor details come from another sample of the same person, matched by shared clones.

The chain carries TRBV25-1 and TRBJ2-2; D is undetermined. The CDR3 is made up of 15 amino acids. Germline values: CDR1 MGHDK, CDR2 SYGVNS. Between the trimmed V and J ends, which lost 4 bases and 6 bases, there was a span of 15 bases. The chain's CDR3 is CASSGGPVAAGELFF. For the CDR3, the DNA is TGTGCCAGCAGTGGTGGTCCAGTTGCTGCCGGGGAGCTGTTTTTT.

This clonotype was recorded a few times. The CDR3 is CASSPVQGRRTEAFF. The CDR3 bases are TGTGCCAGCTCACCTGTACAGGGTCGGCGAACTGAAGCTTTCTTT. The rearrangement links TRBV18 to TRBJ1-1; D may be TRBD1 (6 bases). Germline values: CDR1 KGHSH, CDR2 LQKENI. This CDR3 comprises 15 residues. V lost 3 bases to trimming and J lost 5 bases, with 16 bases between them.

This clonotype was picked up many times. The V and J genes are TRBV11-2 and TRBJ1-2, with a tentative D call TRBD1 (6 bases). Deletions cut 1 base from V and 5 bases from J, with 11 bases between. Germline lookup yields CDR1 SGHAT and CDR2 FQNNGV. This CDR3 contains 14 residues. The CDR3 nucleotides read TGTGCCAGCAGCTTAGTTCGACAGGCTTATGGCTACACCTTC. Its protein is CASSLVRQAYGYTF.

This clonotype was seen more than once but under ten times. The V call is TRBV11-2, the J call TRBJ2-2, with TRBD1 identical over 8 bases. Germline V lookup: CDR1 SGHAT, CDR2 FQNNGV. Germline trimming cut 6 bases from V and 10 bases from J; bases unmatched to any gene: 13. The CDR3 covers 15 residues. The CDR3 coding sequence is TGTGCCAGCAGGGCCCCCGGGACAGGTGACGAGGAGCTGTTTTTT. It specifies CASRAPGTGDEELFF.

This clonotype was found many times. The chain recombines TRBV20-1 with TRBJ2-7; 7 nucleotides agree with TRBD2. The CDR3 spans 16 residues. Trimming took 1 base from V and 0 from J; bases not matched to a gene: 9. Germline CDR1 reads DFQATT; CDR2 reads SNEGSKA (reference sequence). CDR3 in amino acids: CSARGVGRGSSYEQYF. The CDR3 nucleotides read TGCAGTGCTAGAGGAGTGGGGCGGGGGAGCTCCTACGAGCAGTACTTC.

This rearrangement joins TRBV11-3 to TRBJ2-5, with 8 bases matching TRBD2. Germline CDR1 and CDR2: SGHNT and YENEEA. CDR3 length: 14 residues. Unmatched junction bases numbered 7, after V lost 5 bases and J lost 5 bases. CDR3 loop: CASSPTSDWETQYF. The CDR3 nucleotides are TGTGCCAGCAGCCCGACTAGCGATTGGGAGACCCAGTACTTC.

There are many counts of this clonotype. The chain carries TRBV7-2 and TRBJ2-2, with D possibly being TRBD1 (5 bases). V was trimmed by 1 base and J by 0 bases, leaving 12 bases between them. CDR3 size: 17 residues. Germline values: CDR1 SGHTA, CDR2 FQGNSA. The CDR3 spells CASSLVARQSNTGELFF. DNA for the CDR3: TGTGCCAGCAGCTTAGTCGCTCGACAGTCGAACACCGGGGAGCTGTTTTTT.

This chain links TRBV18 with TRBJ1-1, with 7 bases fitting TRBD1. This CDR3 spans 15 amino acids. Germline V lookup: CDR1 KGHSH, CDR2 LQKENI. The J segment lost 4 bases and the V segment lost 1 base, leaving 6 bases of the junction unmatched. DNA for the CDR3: TGTGCCAGCTCACCACGGACAGGAGGGACCACTGAAGCTTTCTTT. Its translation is CASSPRTGGTTEAFF.

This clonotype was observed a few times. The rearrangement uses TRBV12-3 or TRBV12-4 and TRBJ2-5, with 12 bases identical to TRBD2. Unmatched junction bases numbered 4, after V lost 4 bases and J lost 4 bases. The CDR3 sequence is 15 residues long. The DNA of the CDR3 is TGTGCCAGCAGTTCCGGACTAGCGGGGATAGAGACCCAGTACTTC. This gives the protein CASSSGLAGIETQYF.

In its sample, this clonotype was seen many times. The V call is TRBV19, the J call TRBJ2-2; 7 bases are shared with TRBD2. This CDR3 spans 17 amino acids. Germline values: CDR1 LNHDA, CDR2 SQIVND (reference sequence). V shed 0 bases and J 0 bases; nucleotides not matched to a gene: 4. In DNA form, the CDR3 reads TGTGCCAGTAGTATAGATCTAGCGGTCTCGAACACCGGGGAGCTGTTTTTT. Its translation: CASSIDLAVSNTGELFF.

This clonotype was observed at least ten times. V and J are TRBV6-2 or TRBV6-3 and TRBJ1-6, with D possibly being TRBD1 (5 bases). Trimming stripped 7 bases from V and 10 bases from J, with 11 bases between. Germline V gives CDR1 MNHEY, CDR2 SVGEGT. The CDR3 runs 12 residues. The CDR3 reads CASTERGSPLHF. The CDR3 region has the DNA TGTGCCAGCACCGAACGGGGGTCACCCCTCCACTTT.

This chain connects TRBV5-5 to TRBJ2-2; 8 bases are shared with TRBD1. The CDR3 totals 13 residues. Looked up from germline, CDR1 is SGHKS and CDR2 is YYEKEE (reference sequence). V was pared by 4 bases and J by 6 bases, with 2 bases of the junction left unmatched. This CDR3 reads CASSHRGSGELFF. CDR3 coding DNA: TGTGCCAGCAGCCACAGGGGGTCCGGGGAGCTGTTTTTT. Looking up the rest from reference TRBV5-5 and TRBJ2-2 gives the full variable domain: DAGVTQSPTHLIKTRGQQVTLRCSPISGHKSVSWYQQVLGQGPQFIFQYYEKEERGRGNFPDRFSARQFPNYSSELNVNALLLGDSALYLCASSHRGSGELFFGEGSRLTVL.

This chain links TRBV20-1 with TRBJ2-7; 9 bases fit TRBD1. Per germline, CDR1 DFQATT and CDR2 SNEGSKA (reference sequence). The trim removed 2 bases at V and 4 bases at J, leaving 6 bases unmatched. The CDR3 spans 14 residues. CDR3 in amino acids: CSARLGTGFYEQYF. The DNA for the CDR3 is TGCAGTGCTAGACTCGGGACAGGGTTTTACGAGCAGTACTTC.

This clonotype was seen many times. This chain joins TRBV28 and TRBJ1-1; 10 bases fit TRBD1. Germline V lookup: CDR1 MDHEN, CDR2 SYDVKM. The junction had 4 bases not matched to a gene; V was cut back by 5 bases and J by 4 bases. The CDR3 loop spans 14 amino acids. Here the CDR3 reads CASSGGQGPTEAFF. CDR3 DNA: TGTGCCAGCAGTGGGGGACAGGGGCCCACTGAAGCTTTCTTT.